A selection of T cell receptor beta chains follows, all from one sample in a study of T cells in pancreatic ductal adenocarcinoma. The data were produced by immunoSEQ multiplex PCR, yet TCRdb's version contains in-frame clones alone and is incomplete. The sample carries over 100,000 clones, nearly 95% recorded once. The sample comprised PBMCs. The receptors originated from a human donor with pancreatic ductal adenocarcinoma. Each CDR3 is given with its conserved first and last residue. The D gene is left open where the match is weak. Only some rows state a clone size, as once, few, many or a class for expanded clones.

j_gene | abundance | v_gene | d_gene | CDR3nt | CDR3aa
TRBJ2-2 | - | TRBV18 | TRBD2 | TGTGCCAGCTCACCACTTTTTGTACTAGCGGGCTCACAACACGGGGAGCTGTTTTTT | CASSPLFVLAGSQHGELFF
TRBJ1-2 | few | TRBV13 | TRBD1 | TGTGCCAGCAACACAGGGGGCGCCGGCTATGGCTACACCTTC | CASNTGGAGYGYTF
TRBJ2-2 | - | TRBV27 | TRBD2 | TGTGCCAGCAGCCTACTAGCGGGACTGAGAGAGCTGTTTTTT | CASSLLAGLRELFF
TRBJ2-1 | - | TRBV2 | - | TGTGCCAGCAGTGAAGGATCGGAGCGGTACTACAATGAGCAGTTCTTC | CASSEGSERYYNEQFF
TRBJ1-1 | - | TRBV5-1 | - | TGCGCCAGCTCCTTAACTGAGAACACTGAAGCTTTCTTT | CASSLTENTEAFF
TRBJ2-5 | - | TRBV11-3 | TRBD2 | TGTGCCAGCAGCTTTAGCGGGAGATCAGCAACCCAGTACTTC | CASSFSGRSATQYF
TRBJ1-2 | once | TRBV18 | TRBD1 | TGTGCCAGCTCACCACAGGGATTGGGACAGGGGATGCCTCTGTATGGCTACACCTTC | CASSPQGLGQGMPLYGYTF
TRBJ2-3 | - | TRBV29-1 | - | TGCAGCGTTCCAAGCGTAAGCACAGATACGCAGTATTTT | CSVPSVSTDTQYF
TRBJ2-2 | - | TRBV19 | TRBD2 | TGTGCCAGTAGTATACGGACTAGCGGAAACACCGGGGAGCTGTTTTTT | CASSIRTSGNTGELFF
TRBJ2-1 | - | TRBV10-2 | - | TGCGCCAGCAAGCTCTCCTACAATGAGCAGTTCTTC | CASKLSYNEQFF
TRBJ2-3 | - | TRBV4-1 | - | TGCGCCAGCAGCCAAGTTGGCCTCGGGGATACGCAGTATTTT | CASSQVGLGDTQYF
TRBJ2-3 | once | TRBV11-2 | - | TGTGCCAGCAGCTCGCGGCGCTTAGCAGATACGCAGTATTTT | CASSSRRLADTQYF
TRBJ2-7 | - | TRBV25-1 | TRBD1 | TGTGCCAGCAGTGACACAGGGGGCGTCTACGAGCAGTACTTC | CASSDTGGVYEQYF
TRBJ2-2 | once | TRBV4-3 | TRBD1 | TGCGCCAGCAGCCACATTGGACAGGCTGCGAACACCGGGGAGCTGTTTTTT | CASSHIGQAANTGELFF
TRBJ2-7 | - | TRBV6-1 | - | TGTGCCAGCATTTCGCTGACGACTACCTACGAGCAGTACTTC | CASISLTTTYEQYF
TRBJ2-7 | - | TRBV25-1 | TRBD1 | TGTGCCATGGACAGGGGCCTCGACGAGCAGTACTTC | CAMDRGLDEQYF
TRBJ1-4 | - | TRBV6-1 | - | TGTGCCAGCAGTGAAGGGGGGGGTAGGGAAAAACTGTTTTTT | CASSEGGGREKLFF
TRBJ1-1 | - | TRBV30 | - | TGTGCCTGGAGTGTACGTCGGGGTAGGACTGAAGCTTTCTTT | CAWSVRRGRTEAFF
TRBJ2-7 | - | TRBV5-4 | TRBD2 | TGTGCCAGCAGAAAGCGGGAGTATGGGGAGCAGTACTTC | CASRKREYGEQYF
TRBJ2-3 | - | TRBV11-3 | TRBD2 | TGTGCCAGCAGCTCAGGGACTAGCGGAGGCACAGATACGCAGTATTTT | CASSSGTSGGTDTQYF
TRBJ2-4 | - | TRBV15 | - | TGTGCCACCAGCAGATTCGACATTGACATTCAGTACTTC | CATSRFDIDIQYF
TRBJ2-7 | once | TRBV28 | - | TGTGCCAGCAGGACAGGATCGGCCTACGAGCAGTACTTC | CASRTGSAYEQYF
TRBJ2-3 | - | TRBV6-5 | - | TGTGCCAGCACCACAACGAGGGGGGGCCCAGATACGCAGTATTTT | CASTTTRGGPDTQYF
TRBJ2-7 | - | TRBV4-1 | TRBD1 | TGCGCCAGCAGCCAAGCTCCGGGACAGGGCTACGAGCAGTACTTC | CASSQAPGQGYEQYF
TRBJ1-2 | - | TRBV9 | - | TGTGCCAGCAGCTCCCGACTCGGTCATTTAACCTTC | CASSSRLGHLTF
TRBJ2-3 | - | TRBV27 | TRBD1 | TGTGCCAGCAGTCTCCGACAGGGCGGGGATACGCAGTATTTT | CASSLRQGGDTQYF
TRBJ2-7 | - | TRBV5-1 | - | TGCGCCAGCTCCGCCGGAGGAGGCCTCGGCGAGCAGTACTTC | CASSAGGGLGEQYF
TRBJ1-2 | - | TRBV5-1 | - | TGCGCCAGCAGCTTGGATTTGGAGCGCTATGGCTACACCTTC | CASSLDLERYGYTF
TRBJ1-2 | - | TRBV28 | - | TGTGCCAGCACCGCCTTTCCGGGGGGCTATGGCTACACCTTC | CASTAFPGGYGYTF
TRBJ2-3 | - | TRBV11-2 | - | TGTGCCAGCAGCTTTAACGGGAATGGGGCAGATACGCAGTATTTT | CASSFNGNGADTQYF
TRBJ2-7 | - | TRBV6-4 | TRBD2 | TGTGCCAGCAGCACCTTAGCGGGAGGGGAGCAGTACTTC | CASSTLAGGEQYF
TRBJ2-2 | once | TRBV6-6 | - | TGTGCCAGCAGTTACGACATGAACACCGGGGAGCTGTTTTTT | CASSYDMNTGELFF
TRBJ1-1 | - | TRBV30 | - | TGTGCCTGGAGTCACGACAGGGAAGCTTTCTTT | CAWSHDREAFF
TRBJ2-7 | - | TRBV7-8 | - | TGTGCCAGCTCGGGGATCTACGAGCAGTACTTC | CASSGIYEQYF
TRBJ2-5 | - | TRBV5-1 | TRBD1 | TGCGCCAGCAGCTTGAGTTTTGGGACAGGAGAGACCCAGTACTTC | CASSLSFGTGETQYF
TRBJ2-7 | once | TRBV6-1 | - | TGTGCCAGCATTTCAGATCCCTACGAGCAGTACTTC | CASISDPYEQYF
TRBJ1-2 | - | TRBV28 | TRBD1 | TGTGCCAGCAGTTCCCCGGGGAAGGGGGCAGATGGCTACACCTTC | CASSSPGKGADGYTF
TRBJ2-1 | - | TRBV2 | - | TGTGCCAGCACGCGGTACAATGAGCAGTTCTTC | CASTRYNEQFF
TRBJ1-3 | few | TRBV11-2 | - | TGTGCCAGCAGCTCCCGGGACACCTCTGGAAACACCATATATTTT | CASSSRDTSGNTIYF
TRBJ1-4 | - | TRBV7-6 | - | TGTGCCAGCAGCTTAAGGGAGAGTGAAAAACTGTTTTTT | CASSLRESEKLFF
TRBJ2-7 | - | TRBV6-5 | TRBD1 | TGTGCCAGCAGTTACGACGGGACAGGAACCTACGAGCAGTACTTC | CASSYDGTGTYEQYF
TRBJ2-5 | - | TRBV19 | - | TGTGCCAGTAGTAGTTTGGGCGCCATAGAGACCCAGTACTTC | CASSSLGAIETQYF